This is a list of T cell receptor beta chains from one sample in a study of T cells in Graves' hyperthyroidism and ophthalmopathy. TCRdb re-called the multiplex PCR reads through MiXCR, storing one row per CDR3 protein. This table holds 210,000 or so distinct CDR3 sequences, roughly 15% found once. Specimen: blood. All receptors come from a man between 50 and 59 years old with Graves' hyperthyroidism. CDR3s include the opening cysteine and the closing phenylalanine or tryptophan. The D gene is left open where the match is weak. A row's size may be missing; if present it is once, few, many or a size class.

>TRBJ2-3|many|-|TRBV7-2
TGTGCCAGCAGCCCAGCTAGCGCGATAGATACGCAGTATTTT
CASSPASAIDTQYF
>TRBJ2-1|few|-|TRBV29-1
TGCAGCGTTGTTAAGTATGGGGAAAAGGATGAGCAGTTCTTC
CSVVKYGEKDEQFF
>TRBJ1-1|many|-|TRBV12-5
TGTGCTAGTGCCAACATGAACACTGAAGCTTTCTTT
CASANMNTEAFF
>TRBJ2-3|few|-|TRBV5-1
TGCGCCAGCAGCTTGGGGACTTGGCTTGGCACAGATACGCAGTATTTT
CASSLGTWLGTDTQYF
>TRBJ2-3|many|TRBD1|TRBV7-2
TGTGCCAGCAGCTTGTCGGGACAGGGAGGGGATACGCAGTATTTT
CASSLSGQGGDTQYF
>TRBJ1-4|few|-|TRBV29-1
TGCAGCGTTGAGGGGGGGAGCGATAATGAAAAACTGTTTTTT
CSVEGGSDNEKLFF
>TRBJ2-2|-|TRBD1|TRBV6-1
TGTGCCAGCAGTGAATACTTCGGGACAGTCAACACCGGGGAGCTGTTTTTT
CASSEYFGTVNTGELFF
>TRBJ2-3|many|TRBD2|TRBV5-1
TGCGCCAGCAGCACTGGGACTAGCGGGAGGATAACAGATACGCAGTATTTT
CASSTGTSGRITDTQYF
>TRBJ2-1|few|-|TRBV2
TGTGCCAGCAGTCTAGAAAGGGGCAATGAGCAGTTCTTC
CASSLERGNEQFF
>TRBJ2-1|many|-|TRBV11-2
TGTGCCAGCAGCATGGGACTCCCATCCTACAATGAGCAGTTCTTC
CASSMGLPSYNEQFF
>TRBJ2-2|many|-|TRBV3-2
TGTGCCAGCAGCCATGCGGACGAGCGGGAGGACACCGGGGAGCTGTTTTTT
CASSHADEREDTGELFF
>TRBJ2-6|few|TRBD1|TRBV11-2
TGTGCCAGCAGCTCCATGGACAGGGGAGGAGCTGGGGCCAACGTCCTGACTTTC
CASSSMDRGGAGANVLTF
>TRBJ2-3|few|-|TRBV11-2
TGTGCCAGCAGACCTCGGGTTTTCACAGATACGCAGTATTTT
CASRPRVFTDTQYF
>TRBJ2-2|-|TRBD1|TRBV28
TGTGCCAGCAGTTTATTCGGGACAGGGAACACCGGGGGGCTGTTTTTT
CASSLFGTGNTGGLFF
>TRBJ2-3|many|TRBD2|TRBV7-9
TGTGCCAGCAGCGCGACTAGCGGGACGTACACAGATACGCAGTATTTT
CASSATSGTYTDTQYF
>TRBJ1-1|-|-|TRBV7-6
TGTGCCAGCAGCTCGGACCTTTTCACTGAAGCTTTCTTT
CASSSDLFTEAFF
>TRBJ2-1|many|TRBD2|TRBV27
TGTGCCAGCAGTTTATCGGGGACTAGCGGGACCTACAATGAGCAGTTCTTC
CASSLSGTSGTYNEQFF
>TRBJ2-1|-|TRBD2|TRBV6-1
TGTGCCAGCAGTCCTCCCCCCGGGACTAGCGGGGGGGGGAGCTCCTACAATGAGCAGTTCTTC
CASSPPPGTSGGGSSYNEQFF
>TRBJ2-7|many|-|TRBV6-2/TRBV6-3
TGTGCCACCACCCACGGGGAAACCTACGAGCAGTACTTC
CATTHGETYEQYF
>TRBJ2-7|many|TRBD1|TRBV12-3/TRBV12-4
TGTGCCAGCAGGAGGACAGGAGCCTACGAGCAGTACTTC
CASRRTGAYEQYF